A selection of T cell receptor beta chains follows, all from one sample in a study of blood T cells in healthy people across ages. TCRdb re-derived calls from the 5' RACE reads in MiXCR, one entry per CDR3 protein. The sample has approximately 1,000,000 distinct CDR3 sequences; less than 45% are singletons. Sample: blood. The receptor set was obtained from a man between 18 and 29 years old in good health. Both conserved end residues are part of each CDR3. The D gene is left open where the match is weak.

TRBV7-9,TRBJ2-5,NA,CASSHPAAETQYF
TRBV29-1,TRBJ1-1,NA,CSVEDMGSRDTEAFF
TRBV20-1,TRBJ1-1,NA,CSASRPNTEAFF
TRBV27,TRBJ2-1,TRBD1,CASSWDRATYNEQFF
TRBV7-9,TRBJ2-5,NA,CASSLKKPTKETQYF
TRBV27,TRBJ1-5,NA,CASSLTGFGQPQHF
TRBV4-2,TRBJ2-3,NA,CASSQGVGLGTDTQYF
TRBV16,TRBJ1-1,NA,CASSQDTGRTEAFF
TRBV6-2/TRBV6-3,TRBJ1-6,TRBD1,CASSLSGQANSPLHF
TRBV12-3/TRBV12-4,TRBJ2-2,NA,CASSLRVGGELFF
TRBV7-3,TRBJ2-2,TRBD2,CASSLSGTRDTGELFF
TRBV10-3,TRBJ2-2,NA,CAISWGANTGELFF
TRBV7-3,TRBJ2-1,NA,CASRVLEDEQFF
TRBV4-2,TRBJ2-7,TRBD1,CASSQDPTGEGYEQYF
TRBV12-3/TRBV12-4,TRBJ2-5,NA,CASSAGTDDERYF
TRBV28,NA,NA,CASTLWGGLEGDLYQYF
TRBV6-5,TRBJ1-2,NA,CASRYPTARTNYGYTF
TRBV4-3,TRBJ1-2,NA,CASSQAVPPASYGYTF
TRBV7-9,TRBJ1-1,NA,CASSWAERYTEAFF
TRBV2,TRBJ1-2,TRBD1,CASREDRVKDGYTF
TRBV4-3,TRBJ2-1,TRBD2,CASSQDPRGGITNEQFF
TRBV10-3,TRBJ1-2,TRBD1,CAIRDRGNYGYTF
TRBV6-6,TRBJ1-2,NA,CASSYTWDFNYGYTF
TRBV7-6,TRBJ2-1,TRBD2,CASSFRTSGGASNYEQFF
TRBV7-2,TRBJ1-5,NA,CASSLPDRILGSNQPQHF
TRBV28,TRBJ2-1,NA,CASSLSGYEQFF
TRBV6-6,TRBJ2-2,NA,CASTRDLRRTRELFF
TRBV5-1,TRBJ2-1,NA,CASSSSSEPYNGQFF
TRBV20-1,TRBJ1-1,NA,CSARPVSLNTEAFF
TRBV7-2,TRBJ2-4,NA,CASRAIGGPLAKNIQYF
TRBV29-1,TRBJ2-3,TRBD1,CSVYEGQVTDTQYF
TRBV9,TRBJ1-1,TRBD1,CASSVTREQGATEAFF
TRBV20-1,TRBJ2-3,NA,CSARPSARTDTQYF
TRBV7-2,NA,NA,CASSLSTSDRYEQYF
TRBV7-9,TRBJ1-1,NA,CASSLGFGWAEAFF
TRBV3-1,TRBJ1-1,NA,CASSQKQGSEAFF
TRBV18,TRBJ1-4,TRBD1,CASSPGQATTNEKLFF
TRBV7-9,TRBJ2-3,NA,CASSPRDLIHSTDTQYF
TRBV10-3,TRBJ1-2,NA,CAISESTLVGYTF
TRBV2,TRBJ2-1,TRBD2,CAATSGGSYNEQFF
TRBV12-3/TRBV12-4,TRBJ1-1,NA,CASGWVGGATEAFF
TRBV6-2/TRBV6-3,TRBJ2-1,TRBD2,CASRERTSQFF
TRBV6-2/TRBV6-3,TRBJ1-5,TRBD1,CASTSTLQGGHQPQHF
TRBV7-2,TRBJ2-5,NA,CASSLTRTHEETQYF
TRBV19,TRBJ1-5,NA,CASSIWEGDQPQHF